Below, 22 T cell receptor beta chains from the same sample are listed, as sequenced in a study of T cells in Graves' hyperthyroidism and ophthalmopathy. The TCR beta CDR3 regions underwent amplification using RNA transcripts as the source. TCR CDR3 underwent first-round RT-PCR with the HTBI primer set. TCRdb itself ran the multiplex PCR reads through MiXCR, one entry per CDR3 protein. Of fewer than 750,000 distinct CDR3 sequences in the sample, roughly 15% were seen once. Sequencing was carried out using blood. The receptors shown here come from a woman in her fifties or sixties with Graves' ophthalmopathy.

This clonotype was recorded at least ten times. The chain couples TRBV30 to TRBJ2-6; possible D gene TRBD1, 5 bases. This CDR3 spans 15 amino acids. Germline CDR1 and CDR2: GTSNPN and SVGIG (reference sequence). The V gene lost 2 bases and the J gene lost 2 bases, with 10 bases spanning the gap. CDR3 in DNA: TGTGCCTGGAGTACCAGGGTGGCTGGGGCCAACGTCCTGACTTTC. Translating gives CAWSTRVAGANVLTF.

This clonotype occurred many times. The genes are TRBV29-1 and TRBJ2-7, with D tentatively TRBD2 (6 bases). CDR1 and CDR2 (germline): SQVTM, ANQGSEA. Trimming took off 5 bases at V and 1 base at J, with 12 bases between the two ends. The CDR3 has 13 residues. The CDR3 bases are TGCAGCGTTCTCCGGGGGATTTCCTACGAGCAGTACTTC. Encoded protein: CSVLRGISYEQYF.

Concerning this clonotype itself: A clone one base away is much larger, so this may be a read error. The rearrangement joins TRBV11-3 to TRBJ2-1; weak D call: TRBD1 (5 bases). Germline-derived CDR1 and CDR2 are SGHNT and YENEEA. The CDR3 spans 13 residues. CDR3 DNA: TGTACCAGCAGCTCACCCTATCAGGGTGAGCAGTTCTTC. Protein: CTSSSPYQGEQFF.

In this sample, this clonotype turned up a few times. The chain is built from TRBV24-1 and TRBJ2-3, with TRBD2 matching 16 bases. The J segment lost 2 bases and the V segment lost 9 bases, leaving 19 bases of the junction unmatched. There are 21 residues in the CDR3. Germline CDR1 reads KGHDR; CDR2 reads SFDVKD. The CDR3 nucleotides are TGTGCCACCCTTTCCCCGGGGACTAGCGGGAGGGCCCTCCGTTTCACAGATACGCAGTATTTT. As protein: CATLSPGTSGRALRFTDTQYF.

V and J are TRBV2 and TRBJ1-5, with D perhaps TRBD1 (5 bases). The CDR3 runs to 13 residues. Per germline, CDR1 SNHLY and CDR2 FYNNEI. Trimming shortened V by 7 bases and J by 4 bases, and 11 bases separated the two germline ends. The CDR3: CASKRGGNQPQHF. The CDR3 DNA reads TGTGCCAGCAAAAGGGGAGGAAATCAGCCCCAGCATTTT.

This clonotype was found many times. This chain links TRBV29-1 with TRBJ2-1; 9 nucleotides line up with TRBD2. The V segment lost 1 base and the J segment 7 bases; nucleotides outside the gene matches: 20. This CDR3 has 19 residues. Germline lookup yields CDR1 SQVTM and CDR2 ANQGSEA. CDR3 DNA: TGCAGCGTTGAAGGGAGGGGGGTTGCAGCGGGAGGTGCGAGGAATGAGCAGTTCTTC. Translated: CSVEGRGVAAGGARNEQFF.

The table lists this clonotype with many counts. The CDR3 DNA follows: TGTGCCAGCAGTCCTATTCAGGGTCTGGCCTATGGCTACACCTTC. Protein product: CASSPIQGLAYGYTF. The chain employs TRBV12-3 or TRBV12-4 and TRBJ1-2, with a weak D call TRBD1 (5 bases). With 5 bases removed from V and 4 bases from J, the gap between germline ends came to 17 bases. This CDR3 region has 15 residues.

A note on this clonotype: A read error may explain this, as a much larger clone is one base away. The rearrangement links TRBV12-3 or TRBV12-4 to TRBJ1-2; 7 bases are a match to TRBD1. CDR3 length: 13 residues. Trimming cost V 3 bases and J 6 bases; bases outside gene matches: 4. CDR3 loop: CASSLVRGNGYTF. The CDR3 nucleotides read TGTGCCAGCAGTTTGGTCAGGGGGAATGGCTACACCTTC.

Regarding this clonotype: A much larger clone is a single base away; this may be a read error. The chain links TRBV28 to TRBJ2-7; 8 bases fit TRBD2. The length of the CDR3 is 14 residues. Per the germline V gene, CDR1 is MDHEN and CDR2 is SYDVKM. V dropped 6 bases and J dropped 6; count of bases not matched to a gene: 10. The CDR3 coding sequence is TGTGCCAGCAGCTCAAGCGGGGGTCTCTTCGAGCAGTACTTC. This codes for CASSSSGGLFEQYF. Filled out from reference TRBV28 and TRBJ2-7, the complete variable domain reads DVKVTQSSRYLVKRTGEKVFLECVQDMDHENMFWYRQDPGLGLRLIYFSYDVKMKEKGDIPEGYSVSREKKERFSLILESASTNQTSMYLCASSSSGGLFEQYFGPGTRLTVT.

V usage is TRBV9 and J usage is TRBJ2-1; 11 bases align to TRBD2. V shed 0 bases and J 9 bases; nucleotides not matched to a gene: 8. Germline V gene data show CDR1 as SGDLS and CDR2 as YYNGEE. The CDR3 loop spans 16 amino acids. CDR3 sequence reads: CASSVDSGRVVGEQFF. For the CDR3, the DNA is TGTGCCAGCAGCGTAGATAGCGGGAGGGTCGTGGGTGAGCAGTTCTTC.

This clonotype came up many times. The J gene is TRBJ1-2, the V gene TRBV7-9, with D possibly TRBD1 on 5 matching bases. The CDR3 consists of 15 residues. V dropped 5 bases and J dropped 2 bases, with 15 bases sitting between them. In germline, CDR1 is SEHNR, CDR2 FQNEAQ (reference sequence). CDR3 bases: TGTGCCAGCAGCGCCTCCTGGACATCGAACTATGGCTACACCTTC. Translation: CASSASWTSNYGYTF.

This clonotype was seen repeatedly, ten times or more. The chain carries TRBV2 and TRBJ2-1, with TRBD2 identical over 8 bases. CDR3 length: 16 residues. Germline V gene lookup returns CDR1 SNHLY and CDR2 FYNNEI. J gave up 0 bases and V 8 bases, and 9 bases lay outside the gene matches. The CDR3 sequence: CASGVAGYSSYNEQFF. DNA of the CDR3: TGTGCCAGCGGTGTAGCGGGGTACAGCTCCTACAATGAGCAGTTCTTC. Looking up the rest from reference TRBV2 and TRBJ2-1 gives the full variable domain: EPEVTQTPSHQVTQMGQEVILRCVPISNHLYFYWYRQILGQKVEFLVSFYNNEISEKSEIFDDQFSVERPDGSNFTLKIRSTKLEDSAMYFCASGVAGYSSYNEQFFGPGTRLTVL.

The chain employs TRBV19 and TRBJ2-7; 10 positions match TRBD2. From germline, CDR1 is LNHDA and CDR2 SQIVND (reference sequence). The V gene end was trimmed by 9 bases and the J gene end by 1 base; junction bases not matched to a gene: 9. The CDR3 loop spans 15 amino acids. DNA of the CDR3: TGTGCCAGCCGCTCTCCTAGCGGGAGTTCCTACGAGCAGTACTTC. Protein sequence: CASRSPSGSSYEQYF. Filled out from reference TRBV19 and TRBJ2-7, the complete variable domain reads DGGITQSPKYLFRKEGQNVTLSCEQNLNHDAMYWYRQDPGQGLRLIYYSQIVNDFQKGDIAEGYSVSREKKESFPLTVTSAQKNPTAFYLCASRSPSGSSYEQYFGPGTRLTVT.

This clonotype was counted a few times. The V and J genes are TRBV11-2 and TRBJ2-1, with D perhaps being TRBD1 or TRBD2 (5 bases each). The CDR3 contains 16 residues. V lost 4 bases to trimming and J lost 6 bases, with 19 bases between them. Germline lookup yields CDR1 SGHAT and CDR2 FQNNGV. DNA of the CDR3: TGTGCCAGCAGCTCCAGTAGGGGACCAGGCTTCAATGAGCAGTTCTTC. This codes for CASSSSRGPGFNEQFF.

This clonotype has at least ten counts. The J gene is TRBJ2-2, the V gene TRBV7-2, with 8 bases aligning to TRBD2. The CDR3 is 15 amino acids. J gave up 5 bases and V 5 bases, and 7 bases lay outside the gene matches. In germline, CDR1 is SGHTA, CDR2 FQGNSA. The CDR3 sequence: CASSIGTRATGELFF. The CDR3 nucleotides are TGTGCCAGCAGCATCGGGACTAGAGCTACCGGGGAGCTGTTTTTT.

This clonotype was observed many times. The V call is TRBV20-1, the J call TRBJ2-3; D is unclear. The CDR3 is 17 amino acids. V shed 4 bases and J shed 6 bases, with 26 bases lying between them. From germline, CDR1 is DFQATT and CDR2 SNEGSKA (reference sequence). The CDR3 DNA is TGCAGTGCTATAGCTATTGCGACACTGTTTTCAGCGGATACGCAGTATTTT. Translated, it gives CSAIAIATLFSADTQYF.

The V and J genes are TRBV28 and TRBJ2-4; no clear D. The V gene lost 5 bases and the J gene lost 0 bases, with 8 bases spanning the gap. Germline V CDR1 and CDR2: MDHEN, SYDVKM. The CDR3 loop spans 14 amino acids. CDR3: CASSAQRAKNIQYF. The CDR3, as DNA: TGTGCCAGCAGTGCACAAAGAGCCAAAAACATTCAGTACTTC.

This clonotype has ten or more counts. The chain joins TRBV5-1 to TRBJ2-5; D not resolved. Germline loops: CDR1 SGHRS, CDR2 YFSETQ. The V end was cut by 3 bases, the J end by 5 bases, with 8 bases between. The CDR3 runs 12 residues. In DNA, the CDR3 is TGCGCCAGCAGCTACGGTTATGAGACCCAGTACTTC. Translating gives CASSYGYETQYF.

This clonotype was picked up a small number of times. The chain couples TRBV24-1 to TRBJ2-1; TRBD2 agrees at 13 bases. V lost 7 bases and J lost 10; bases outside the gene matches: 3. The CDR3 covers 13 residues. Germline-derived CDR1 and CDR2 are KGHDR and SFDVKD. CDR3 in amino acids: CATRGLAGAEQFF. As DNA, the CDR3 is TGTGCCACCAGAGGACTAGCGGGAGCGGAGCAGTTCTTC.

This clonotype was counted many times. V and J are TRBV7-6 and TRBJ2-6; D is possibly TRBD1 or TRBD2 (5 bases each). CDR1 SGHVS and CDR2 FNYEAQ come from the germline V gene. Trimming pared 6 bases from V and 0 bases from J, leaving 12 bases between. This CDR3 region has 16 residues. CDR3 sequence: CASSQAGASGANVLTF. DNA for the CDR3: TGTGCCAGCAGTCAAGCCGGGGCCTCTGGGGCCAACGTCCTGACTTTC.

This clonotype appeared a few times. The CDR3 sequence: CASSFLAGVNYEQYF. CDR3 coding DNA: TGTGCCAGCAGTTTCCTAGCGGGAGTTAACTACGAGCAGTACTTC. The chain carries TRBV6-6 and TRBJ2-7, with 10 bases aligning to TRBD2. CDR3 length equals 15 residues. Germline CDR1 reads MNHNY; CDR2 reads SVGAGI (reference sequence). V lost 4 bases to trimming and J lost 3 bases; unmatched junction nucleotides: 6.

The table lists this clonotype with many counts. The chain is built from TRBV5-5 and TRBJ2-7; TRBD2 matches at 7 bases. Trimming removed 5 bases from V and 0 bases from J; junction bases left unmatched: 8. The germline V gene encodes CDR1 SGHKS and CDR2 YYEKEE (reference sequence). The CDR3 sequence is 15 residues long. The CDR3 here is CASSIQAGSSYEQYF. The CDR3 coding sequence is TGTGCCAGCAGTATTCAAGCGGGGAGCTCCTACGAGCAGTACTTC.